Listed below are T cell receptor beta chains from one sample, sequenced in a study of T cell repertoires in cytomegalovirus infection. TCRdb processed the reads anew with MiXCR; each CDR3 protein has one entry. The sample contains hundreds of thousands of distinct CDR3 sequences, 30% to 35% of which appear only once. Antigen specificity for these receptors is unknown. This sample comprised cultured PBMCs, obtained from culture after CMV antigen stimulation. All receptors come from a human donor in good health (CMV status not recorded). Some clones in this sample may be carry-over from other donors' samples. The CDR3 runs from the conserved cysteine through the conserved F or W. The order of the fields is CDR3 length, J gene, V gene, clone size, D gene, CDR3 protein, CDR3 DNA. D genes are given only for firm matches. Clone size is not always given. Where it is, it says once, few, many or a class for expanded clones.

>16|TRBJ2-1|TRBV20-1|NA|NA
CSARVLGHDFYNEQFF
TGCAGTGCTAGAGTTTTGGGACACGATTTCTACAATGAGCAGTTCTTC
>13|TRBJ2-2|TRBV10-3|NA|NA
CAISGGPTGELFF
TGTGCCATCAGCGGCGGGCCCACCGGGGAGCTGTTTTTT
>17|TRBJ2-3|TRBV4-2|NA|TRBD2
CASSQEGRRLAADTQYF
TGTGCCAGCAGCCAAGAAGGTCGGAGGCTAGCGGCAGATACGCAGTATTTT
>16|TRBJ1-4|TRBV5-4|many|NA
CASSNLQGLSNEKLFF
TGTGCCAGCAGCAATTTACAGGGTCTAAGTAATGAAAAACTGTTTTTT
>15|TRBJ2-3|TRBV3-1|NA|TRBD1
CASSQTTGYTDTQYF
TGTGCCAGCAGCCAGACGACAGGGTACACAGATACGCAGTATTTT
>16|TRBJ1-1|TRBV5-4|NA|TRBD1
CASSRTGVRRGTEAFF
TGTGCCAGCAGCCGAACAGGGGTCCGTAGGGGCACTGAAGCTTTCTTT
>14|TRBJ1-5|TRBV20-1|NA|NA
CSARDLQANQPQHF
TGCAGTGCTAGAGATCTCCAGGCCAATCAGCCCCAGCATTTT
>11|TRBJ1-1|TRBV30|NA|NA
CAWRMNTEAFF
TGTGCCTGGAGAATGAACACTGAAGCTTTCTTT
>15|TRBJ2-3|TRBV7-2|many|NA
CASSPDSLPSDTQYF
TGTGCCAGCAGCCCCGACAGTTTGCCGTCAGATACGCAGTATTTT
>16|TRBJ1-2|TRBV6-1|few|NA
CASSEAGLQVGDGYTF
TGTGCCAGCAGTGAAGCGGGTCTGCAGGTCGGCGATGGCTACACCTTC
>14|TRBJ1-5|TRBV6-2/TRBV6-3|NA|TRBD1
CASSYRQGHQPQHF
TGTGCCAGCAGTTACAGACAGGGGCATCAGCCCCAGCATTTT
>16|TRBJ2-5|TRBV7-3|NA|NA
CASSLISRGRGETQYF
TGTGCCAGCAGCTTAATCTCGCGGGGTCGGGGGGAGACCCAGTACTTC
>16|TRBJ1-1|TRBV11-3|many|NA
CASSLDHGGINTEAFF
TGTGCCAGCAGCTTAGATCATGGGGGAATAAACACTGAAGCTTTCTTT
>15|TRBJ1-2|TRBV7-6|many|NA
CASSLGANQDYGYTF
TGTGCCAGCAGCTTAGGGGCAAACCAGGATTATGGCTACACCTTC
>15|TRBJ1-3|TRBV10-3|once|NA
CAIRAGRSSRNTIYF
TGTGCCATCAGAGCCGGGCGTAGCTCTAGAAACACCATATATTTT
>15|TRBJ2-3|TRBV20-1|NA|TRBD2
CSVATRGLGADTQYF
TGCAGTGTCGCGACCCGAGGACTAGGAGCAGATACGCAGTATTTT
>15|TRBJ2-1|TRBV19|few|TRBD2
CASSMAGVSYNEQFF
TGTGCCAGTAGTATGGCGGGAGTCTCCTACAATGAGCAGTTCTTC
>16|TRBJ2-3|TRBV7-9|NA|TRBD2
CASSPVAGVILSTQYF
TGTGCCAGCAGCCCAGTAGCGGGAGTTATCCTAAGTACGCAGTATTTT
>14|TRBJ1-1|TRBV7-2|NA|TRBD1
CASSILRGPAEAFF
TGTGCCAGCAGCATACTCAGGGGGCCGGCTGAAGCTTTCTTT
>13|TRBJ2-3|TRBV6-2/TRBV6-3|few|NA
CASIRDPFDTQYF
TGTGCCAGCATCCGGGACCCGTTCGATACGCAGTATTTT
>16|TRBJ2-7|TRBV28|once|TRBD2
CASSFLGLAGGPEQYF
TGTGCCAGCAGTTTCCTCGGACTAGCGGGAGGTCCCGAGCAGTACTTC
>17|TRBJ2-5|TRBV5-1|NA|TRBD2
CASSLDGPRAGAETQYF
TGCGCCAGCAGCTTGGATGGACCGAGGGCGGGAGCAGAGACCCAGTACTTC
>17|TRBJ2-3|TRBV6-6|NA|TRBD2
CASSGLAGNRRTDTQYF
TGTGCCAGCAGTGGGCTAGCGGGAAACCGACGCACAGATACGCAGTATTTT
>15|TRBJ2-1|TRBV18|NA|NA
CASSPSRDLYNEQFF
TGTGCCAGCTCACCGTCGCGGGACCTCTACAATGAGCAGTTCTTC
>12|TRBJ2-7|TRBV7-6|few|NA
CASSPNRDEQYF
TGTGCCAGCAGCCCAAACAGGGACGAGCAGTACTTC
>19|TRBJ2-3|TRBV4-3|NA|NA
CASSQDPYRENPFTDTQYF
TGCGCCAGCAGCCAAGATCCCTACCGGGAAAACCCCTTCACAGATACGCAGTATTTT
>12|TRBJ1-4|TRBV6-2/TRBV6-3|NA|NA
CASSYFGEKLFF
TGTGCCAGCAGTTACTTCGGAGAAAAACTGTTTTTT
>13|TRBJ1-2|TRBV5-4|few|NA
CASSSTDNYGYTF
TGTGCCAGCAGCTCGACAGATAACTATGGCTACACCTTC
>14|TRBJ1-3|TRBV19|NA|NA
CASRGRLSGNTIYF
TGTGCCAGTAGGGGGCGGCTCTCTGGAAACACCATATATTTT
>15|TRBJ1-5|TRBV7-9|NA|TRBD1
CASSTGQGGSIPQHF
TGTGCCAGCAGCACCGGACAGGGAGGCTCAATCCCCCAGCATTTT
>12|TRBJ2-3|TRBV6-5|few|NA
CASSYEGDTQYF
TGTGCCAGCAGTTACGAGGGCGATACGCAGTATTTT
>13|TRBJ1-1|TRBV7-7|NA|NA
CASSLAEGLEAFF
TGTGCTAGCAGCTTAGCGGAAGGGCTTGAAGCTTTCTTT
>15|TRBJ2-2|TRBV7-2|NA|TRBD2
CASSPVRGGTGELFF
TGTGCCAGCAGCCCGGTCCGGGGAGGGACCGGGGAGCTGTTTTTT
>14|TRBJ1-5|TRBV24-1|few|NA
CATSDTDINQPQHF
TGTGCCACCAGTGACACGGACATTAATCAGCCCCAGCATTTT
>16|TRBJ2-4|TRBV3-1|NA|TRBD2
CASSLRVAGTKNIQYF
TGTGCCAGCAGCCTCCGGGTAGCGGGGACCAAAAACATTCAGTACTTC
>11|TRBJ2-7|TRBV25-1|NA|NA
CASSLISEQYF
TGTGCCAGCAGTCTCATTAGCGAGCAGTACTTC
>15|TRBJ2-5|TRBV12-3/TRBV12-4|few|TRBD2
CASSSGTSGLETQYF
TGTGCCAGCAGCTCCGGGACTAGCGGGTTGGAGACCCAGTACTTC
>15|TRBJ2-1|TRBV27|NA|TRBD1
CASSDRDRVRNEQFF
TGTGCCAGCAGTGATCGGGACAGGGTCCGCAATGAGCAGTTCTTC
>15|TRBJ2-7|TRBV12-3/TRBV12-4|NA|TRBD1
CASRLLGQIAYEQYF
TGTGCCAGCAGACTCCTGGGACAGATAGCCTACGAGCAGTACTTC
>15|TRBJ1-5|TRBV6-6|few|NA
CASSYSKGGNQPQHF
TGTGCCAGCAGTTACTCGAAGGGGGGCAATCAGCCCCAGCATTTT
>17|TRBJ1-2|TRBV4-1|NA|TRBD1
CASSQEVWTGELDGYTF
TGCGCCAGCAGCCAAGAAGTTTGGACAGGGGAGTTAGATGGCTACACCTTC
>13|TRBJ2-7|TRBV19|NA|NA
CASSPDSQYEQYF
TGTGCCAGTAGCCCGGACAGCCAGTACGAGCAGTACTTC
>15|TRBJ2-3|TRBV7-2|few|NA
CASSYPGPDTDTQYF
TGTGCCAGCAGCTACCCGGGACCAGACACAGATACGCAGTATTTT
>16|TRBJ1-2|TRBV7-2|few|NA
CASSYLSPGPNYGYTF
TGTGCCAGCAGCTACTTATCCCCGGGCCCTAACTATGGCTACACCTTC
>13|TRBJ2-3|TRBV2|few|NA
CAGKRISTDTQYF
TGTGCCGGAAAGCGGATTAGCACAGATACGCAGTATTTT
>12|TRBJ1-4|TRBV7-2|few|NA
CASSLAKEKLFF
TGTGCCAGCAGCTTAGCCAAGGAAAAACTGTTTTTT
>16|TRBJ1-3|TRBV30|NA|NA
CAWRLAGGGTGNTIYF
TGTGCCTGGAGGCTCGCGGGGGGCGGTACTGGAAACACCATATATTTT
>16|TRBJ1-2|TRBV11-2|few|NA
CASSLGILSSNYGYTF
TGTGCCAGCAGCTTAGGGATTCTATCTTCTAACTATGGCTACACCTTC
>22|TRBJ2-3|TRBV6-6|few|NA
CASSYSPQQWGLTSSSTDTQYF
TGTGCCAGCAGTTACTCTCCCCAACAGTGGGGACTTACCTCGAGCAGCACAGATACGCAGTATTTT
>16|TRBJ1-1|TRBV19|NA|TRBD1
CASRRGQGSLNTEAFF
TGTGCCAGTAGGAGGGGGCAGGGATCCTTGAACACTGAAGCTTTCTTT
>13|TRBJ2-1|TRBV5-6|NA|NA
CASTSGNHREQFF
TGTGCCAGCACCTCCGGGAATCACCGTGAGCAGTTCTTC
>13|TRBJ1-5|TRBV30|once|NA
CAWSTGSNQPQHF
TGTGCCTGGAGCACAGGTAGCAATCAGCCCCAGCATTTT
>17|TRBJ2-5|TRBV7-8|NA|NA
CASSLDQIGSFQETQYF
TGTGCCAGCAGCTTAGATCAGATAGGCTCCTTCCAAGAGACCCAGTACTTC
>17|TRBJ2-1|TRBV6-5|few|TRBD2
CASSFGLAGGSGNEQFF
TGTGCCAGCAGTTTCGGACTAGCGGGAGGGTCGGGGAATGAGCAGTTCTTC